This is a list of T cell receptor beta chains from one sample in a study of CD8 T cells in ankylosing spondylitis. MiXCR, applied by TCRdb to the 5' RACE reads, yields one record per CDR3 protein. The repertoire has about 90,000 distinct CDR3 sequences, approximately 30% of them found once; the top ten carry 45% to 65%. The sequenced sample was blood, either unsorted or a sorted T cell fraction (not recorded which). These receptors were collected from a male donor with ankylosing spondylitis or in good health (not recorded which). CDR3s include the opening cysteine and the closing phenylalanine or tryptophan. D genes are given only for firm matches. Clone size is given for some rows only: seen once, a few or many times, or a class if the clone is expanded.

D	V	size	J	DNA	CDR3
TRBD2	TRBV7-8	.	TRBJ2-1	TGTGCCAGCAGCTTAGTGCTAGCGGGGGGGGACTCCTACAATGAGCAGTTCTTC	CASSLVLAGGDSYNEQFF
TRBD2	TRBV20-1	.	TRBJ2-1	TGCAGTGCTAGAGATGGGAGGGCGAGGGTTTTCGACAATGAGCAGTTCTTC	CSARDGRARVFDNEQFF
.	TRBV4-1	many	TRBJ2-1	TGCGCCAGCAGCCAAGCGGGGCGAGGTGAGCAGTTCTTC	CASSQAGRGEQFF
.	TRBV15	few	TRBJ2-2	TGTGCCACCTCTCTCGAGGCAAACACCGGGGAGCTGTTTTTT	CATSLEANTGELFF
TRBD2	TRBV5-1	many	TRBJ2-3	TGCGCCAGCAGGGCAACGCTAGCGGCCCCCACAGATACGCAGTATTTT	CASRATLAAPTDTQYF
TRBD1	TRBV5-4	.	TRBJ1-2	TGTGCCAGCAGCTCCAGAAATCCCGGGACAGAAGGAGAGGCGACCTATGGCTACACCTTC	CASSSRNPGTEGEATYGYTF
.	TRBV6-2/TRBV6-3	.	TRBJ1-1	TGTGCCAGCAGTTACGGGGGGGCGATCACTGAAGCTTTCTTT	CASSYGGAITEAFF
.	TRBV20-1	few	TRBJ1-1	TGCAGTGTCTCGACGGGAGCCAACACTGAAGCTTTCTTT	CSVSTGANTEAFF
TRBD1	TRBV27	.	TRBJ2-5	TGTGCCAGCAGTTTAAGGGGGCCCCAAGAGACCCAGTACTTC	CASSLRGPQETQYF
.	TRBV7-2	.	TRBJ2-7	TGTGCCAGCAGCTTAGTTCCCAGGGCGCTTTCGGACGAGCAGTACTTC	CASSLVPRALSDEQYF
.	TRBV5-5	many	TRBJ1-2	TGTGCCAGCAGCTTGGATGTAGAGGGCGATGTCTATGGCTACACCTTC	CASSLDVEGDVYGYTF
.	TRBV6-5	few	TRBJ1-1	TGTGCCAGCAGTTACGCGGACAGAAACACTGAAGCTTTCTTT	CASSYADRNTEAFF
.	TRBV20-1	.	TRBJ2-3	TGCAGTGCTAGAGATGGCCGGCGAGATACGCAGTATTTT	CSARDGRRDTQYF
TRBD1	TRBV24-1	.	TRBJ1-2	TGTGCCACCAGTGATACCACAGGGGACTATGGCTACACCTTC	CATSDTTGDYGYTF
.	TRBV28	.	TRBJ2-1	TGTGCCAGCAGTTTAAACCGCCTTAGGGGTGAGCAGTTCTTC	CASSLNRLRGEQFF
.	TRBV20-1	.	TRBJ1-5	TGCAGTGCTAGGGAGATGAAAGGGGTCGGGCAGCCCCAGCATTTT	CSAREMKGVGQPQHF
.	TRBV6-1	few	TRBJ1-3	TGTGCCAGCAGCCACATAGGAGGAAACACCATATATTTT	CASSHIGGNTIYF
.	TRBV7-9	.	TRBJ2-3	TGTGCCAGCAGCCCAGGGGGGGACACAGATACGCAGTATTTT	CASSPGGDTDTQYF
TRBD1	TRBV3-1	.	TRBJ2-7	TGTGCCAGCAGCCCCGGGACAGCTTACGAGCAGTACTTC	CASSPGTAYEQYF
.	TRBV9	few	TRBJ2-7	TGTGCCAGCAGCATCACGGACATCCCCTCCTACGAGCAGTACTTC	CASSITDIPSYEQYF
TRBD2	TRBV10-3	few	TRBJ2-2	TGTGCCATCAGCCCTCATTCAGCTAGCGGTAACACCGGGGAGCTGTTTTTT	CAISPHSASGNTGELFF
.	TRBV29-1	few	TRBJ1-1	TGCAGCGTTGACAGGACTGAAGCTTTCTTT	CSVDRTEAFF
.	TRBV4-2	.	TRBJ1-4	TGTGCCAGCAGCCCCTCAGCTGCAACTAATGAAAAACTGTTTTTT	CASSPSAATNEKLFF
TRBD1	TRBV27	.	TRBJ1-2	TGTGCCAGCAGTCGACAGGGCTATGGCTACACCTTC	CASSRQGYGYTF
.	TRBV5-1	few	TRBJ2-5	TGCGCCAGCAGTGAAAGTATCGAGACCCAGTACTTC	CASSESIETQYF
.	TRBV5-1	few	TRBJ2-5	TGCGCCAGCAGCCGAGACAGGCTGCTCTCAGAGACCCAGTACTTC	CASSRDRLLSETQYF
.	TRBV20-1	few	TRBJ2-3	TGCAGTGCTAGAATTCTCCGGACGGCCTTGACAGATACGCAGTATTTT	CSARILRTALTDTQYF
.	TRBV18	few	TRBJ1-1	TGTGCCAGCTCACCTCCGGGGGCTTACACTGAAGCTTTCTTT	CASSPPGAYTEAFF
.	TRBV20-1	few	TRBJ2-2	TGCAGTGCTAGAGTAGGAGTGGGGACCGGGGAGCTGTTTTTT	CSARVGVGTGELFF
TRBD2	TRBV6-5	few	TRBJ2-1	TGTGCCAGCAGTTACTTCGGCGGGGGGGCCTTTAATGAGCAGTTCTTC	CASSYFGGGAFNEQFF
TRBD2	TRBV20-1	.	TRBJ2-1	TGCAGTGCTACATCTAGCGGGGGGGCGTCTCTATTTGCGAATGAGCAGTTCTTC	CSATSSGGASLFANEQFF
.	TRBV4-1	.	TRBJ2-3	TGCGCCAGCAGCTGGGTAGCAGACACAGATACGCAGTATTTT	CASSWVADTDTQYF
TRBD2	TRBV5-1	.	TRBJ2-1	TGCGCCAGCAGCTTGGGGGACTACCTTTACAATGAGCAGTTCTTC	CASSLGDYLYNEQFF
.	TRBV5-1	few	TRBJ2-3	TGCGCCTCTGGTCCTGGCGACATGAGCGCAGATACGCAGTATTTT	CASGPGDMSADTQYF
.	TRBV12-3/TRBV12-4	.	TRBJ1-6	TGTGCCAGCAGCCAACAGGGAAGAAATTCACCCCTCCACTTT	CASSQQGRNSPLHF
TRBD2	TRBV29-1	.	TRBJ2-3	TGCAGCGTTGAGGGGACTAGCGGGGAGAGCACAGATACGCAGTATTTT	CSVEGTSGESTDTQYF
.	TRBV5-6	.	TRBJ1-5	TGTGCCAGCAGCTTGATTCAGGGCAATCAGCCCCAGCATTTT	CASSLIQGNQPQHF
.	TRBV5-1	.	TRBJ1-1	TGCGCCAGCAGCTTCTACAGGGACTCTGAAGCTTTCTTT	CASSFYRDSEAFF
TRBD1	TRBV12-3/TRBV12-4	.	TRBJ2-3	TGTGCCAGCAGCCCTCGCGTGTCGGGACAGCTCCTCGATACGCAGTATTTT	CASSPRVSGQLLDTQYF
.	TRBV29-1	.	TRBJ2-5	TGCAGCGTTGAGGACGGTAGAGAGACCCAGTACTTC	CSVEDGRETQYF
.	TRBV5-1	few	TRBJ2-5	TGCGCCAGCAGCTTGGCTACACCGTCGGGAGAGCAGACCCAGTACTTC	CASSLATPSGEQTQYF
.	TRBV5-1	once	TRBJ2-1	TGCGCCAGCAGCTTGGAGGGGATCTCCTACAATGAGCAGTTCTTC	CASSLEGISYNEQFF
.	TRBV12-3/TRBV12-4	.	TRBJ1-5	TGTGCCAGCACCTTAAGGGGGTATAGCAATCAGCCCCAGCATTTT	CASTLRGYSNQPQHF
TRBD2	TRBV5-1	few	TRBJ2-3	TGCGCCAGCAGCTTGCGCTATTCGCGGGGGGATACGCAGTATTTT	CASSLRYSRGDTQYF
.	TRBV4-1	.	TRBJ2-7	TGCGCCAGCAGCCAAGATCTTGACAGCTCCTACGAGCAGTACTTC	CASSQDLDSSYEQYF
.	TRBV7-3	once	TRBJ2-3	TGTGCCAGCAGCTTGTCAGCTTTCCCAGATACGCAGTATTTT	CASSLSAFPDTQYF
.	TRBV18	many	TRBJ1-2	TGTGCCAGCACACCGGGACGGAACTATGGCTACACCTTC	CASTPGRNYGYTF
TRBD2	TRBV12-3/TRBV12-4	.	TRBJ2-1	TGTGCCAGCAGTCCGACGGCGGGAGTACGTAATGAGCAGTTCTTC	CASSPTAGVRNEQFF
TRBD2	TRBV6-5	.	TRBJ2-1	TGTGCCAGCAGTTACTCTCTGACTAGCGGGAGTTTCCCCTACAATGAGCAGTTCTTC	CASSYSLTSGSFPYNEQFF
.	TRBV12-3/TRBV12-4	few	TRBJ2-1	TGTGCCAGCAGTTTAGCGCTCCTGGAAGCCAACTACAATGAGCAGTTCTTC	CASSLALLEANYNEQFF
.	TRBV5-5	many	TRBJ2-7	TGTGCCAGCAGCTTGCCTACTAGCAACGAGCAGTACTTC	CASSLPTSNEQYF
.	TRBV5-1	.	TRBJ2-1	TGCGCCAGCAGGCTCGTTAGGGGCCGCCATGAGCAGTTCTTC	CASRLVRGRHEQFF